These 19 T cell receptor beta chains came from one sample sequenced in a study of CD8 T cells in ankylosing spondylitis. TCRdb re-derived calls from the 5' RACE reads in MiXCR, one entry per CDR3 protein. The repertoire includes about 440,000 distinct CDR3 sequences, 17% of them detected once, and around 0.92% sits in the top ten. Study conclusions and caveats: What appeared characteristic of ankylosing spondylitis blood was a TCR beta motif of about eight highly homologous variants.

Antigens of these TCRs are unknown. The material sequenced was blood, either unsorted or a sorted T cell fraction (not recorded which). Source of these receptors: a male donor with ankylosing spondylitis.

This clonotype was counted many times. Here the CDR3 reads CASSSSGLASYNEQFF. DNA for the CDR3: TGTGCCAGCAGCTCTAGCGGGCTAGCGTCCTACAATGAGCAGTTCTTC. V gene TRBV7-2 combines with J gene TRBJ2-1, with 8 positions matching TRBD2. Trimming at V came to 4 bases and at J to 1 base, leaving 6 bases not matched to a gene. This CDR3 comprises 16 residues. Germline V gene data show CDR1 as SGHTA and CDR2 as FQGNSA.

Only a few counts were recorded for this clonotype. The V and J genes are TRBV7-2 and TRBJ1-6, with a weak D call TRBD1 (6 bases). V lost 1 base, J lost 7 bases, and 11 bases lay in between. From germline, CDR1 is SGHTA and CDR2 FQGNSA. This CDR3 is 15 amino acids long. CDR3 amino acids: CASSLEGGINSPLHF. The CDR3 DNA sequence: TGTGCCAGCAGCTTAGAGGGGGGGATAAATTCACCCCTCCACTTT.

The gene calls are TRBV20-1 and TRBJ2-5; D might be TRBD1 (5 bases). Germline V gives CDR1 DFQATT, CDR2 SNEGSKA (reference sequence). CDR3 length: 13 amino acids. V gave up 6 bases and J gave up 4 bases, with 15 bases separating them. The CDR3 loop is CSAPSPDRETQYF. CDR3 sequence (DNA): TGCAGTGCCCCGAGCCCCGACAGAGAGACCCAGTACTTC.

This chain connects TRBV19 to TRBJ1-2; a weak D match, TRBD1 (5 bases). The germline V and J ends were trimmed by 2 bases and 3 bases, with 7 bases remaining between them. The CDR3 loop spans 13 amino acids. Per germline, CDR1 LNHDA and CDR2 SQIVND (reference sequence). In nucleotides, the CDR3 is TGTGCCAGTAGTATACCAGGGTACTATGGCTACACCTTC. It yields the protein CASSIPGYYGYTF.

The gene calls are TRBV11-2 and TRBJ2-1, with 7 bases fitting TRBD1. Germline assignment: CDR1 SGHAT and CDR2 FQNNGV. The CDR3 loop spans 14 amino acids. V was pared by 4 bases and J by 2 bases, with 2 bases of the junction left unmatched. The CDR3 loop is CASSSDRAYNEQFF. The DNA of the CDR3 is TGTGCCAGCAGCTCCGACAGGGCCTACAATGAGCAGTTCTTC.

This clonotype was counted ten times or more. DNA for the CDR3: TGTGCCAGCAGCGTAGAACCGCCGAGGGTAGGAGTCAATGAGCAGTTCTTC. Translation gives CASSVEPPRVGVNEQFF. The chain couples TRBV9 to TRBJ2-1; D possibly corresponds to TRBD2 (5 bases). The CDR3 is 17 amino acids. Germline CDR1 is SGDLS and CDR2 is YYNGEE. Trimming shortened V by 0 bases and J by 6 bases, and 19 bases separated the two germline ends.

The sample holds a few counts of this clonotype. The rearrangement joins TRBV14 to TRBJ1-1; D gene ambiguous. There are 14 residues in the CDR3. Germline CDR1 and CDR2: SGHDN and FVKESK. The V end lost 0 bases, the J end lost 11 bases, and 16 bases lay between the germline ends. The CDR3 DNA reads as TGTGCCAGCAGCCAAGAGAGCGCCAGGTATGCTGCTTTCTTT. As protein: CASSQESARYAAFF.

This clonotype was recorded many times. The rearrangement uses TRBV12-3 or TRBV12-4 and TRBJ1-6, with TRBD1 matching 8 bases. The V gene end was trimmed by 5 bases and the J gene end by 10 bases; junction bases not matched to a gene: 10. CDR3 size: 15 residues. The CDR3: CASSPDRAVGSPLHF. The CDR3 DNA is TGTGCCAGCAGTCCGGACAGGGCTGTAGGGTCACCCCTCCACTTT.

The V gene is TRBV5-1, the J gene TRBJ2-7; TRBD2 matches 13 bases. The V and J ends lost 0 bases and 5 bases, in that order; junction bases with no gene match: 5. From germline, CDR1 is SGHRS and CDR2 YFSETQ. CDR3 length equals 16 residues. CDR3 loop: CASSLGLAGGAHEQYF. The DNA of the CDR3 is TGCGCCAGCAGCTTGGGACTAGCGGGAGGTGCGCACGAGCAGTACTTC.

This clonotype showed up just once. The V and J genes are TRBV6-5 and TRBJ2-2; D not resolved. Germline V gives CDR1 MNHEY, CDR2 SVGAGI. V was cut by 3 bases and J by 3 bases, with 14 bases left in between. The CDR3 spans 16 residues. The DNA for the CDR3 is TGTGCCAGCAGTTATATTAGCCGTGTAGACACCGGGGAGCTGTTTTTT. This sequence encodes CASSYISRVDTGELFF.

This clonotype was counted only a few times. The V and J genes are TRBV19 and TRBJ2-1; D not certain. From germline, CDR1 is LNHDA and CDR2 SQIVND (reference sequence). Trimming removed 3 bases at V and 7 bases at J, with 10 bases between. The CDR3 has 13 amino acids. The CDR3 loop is CASSMDLGNEQFF. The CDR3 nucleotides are TGTGCCAGTAGTATGGACCTTGGGAATGAGCAGTTCTTC.

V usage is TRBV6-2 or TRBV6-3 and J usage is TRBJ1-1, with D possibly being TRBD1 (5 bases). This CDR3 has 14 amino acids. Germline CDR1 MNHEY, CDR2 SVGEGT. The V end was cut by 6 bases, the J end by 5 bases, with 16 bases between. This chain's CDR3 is CASSWGGIPTEAFF. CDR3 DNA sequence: TGTGCCAGCAGCTGGGGGGGAATCCCTACTGAAGCTTTCTTT.

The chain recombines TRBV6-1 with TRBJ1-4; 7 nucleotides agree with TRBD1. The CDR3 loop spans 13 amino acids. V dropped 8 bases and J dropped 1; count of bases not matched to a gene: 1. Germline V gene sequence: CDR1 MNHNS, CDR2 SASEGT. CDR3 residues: CASQGETNEKLFF. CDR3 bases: TGTGCCAGCCAGGGGGAAACTAATGAAAAACTGTTTTTT.

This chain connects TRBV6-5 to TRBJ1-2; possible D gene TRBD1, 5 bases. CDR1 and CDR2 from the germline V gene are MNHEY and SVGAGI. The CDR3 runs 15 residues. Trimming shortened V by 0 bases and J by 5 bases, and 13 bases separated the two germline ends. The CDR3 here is CASSYSTDPTYGYTF. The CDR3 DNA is TGTGCCAGCAGTTACTCGACAGACCCAACTTATGGCTACACCTTC.

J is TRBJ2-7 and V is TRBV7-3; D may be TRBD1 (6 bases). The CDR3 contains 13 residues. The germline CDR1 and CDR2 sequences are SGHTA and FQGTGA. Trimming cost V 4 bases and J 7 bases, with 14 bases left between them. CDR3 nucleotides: TGTGCCAGCAGCTACACAGGGTTGGGAGAGCAGTACTTC. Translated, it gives CASSYTGLGEQYF.

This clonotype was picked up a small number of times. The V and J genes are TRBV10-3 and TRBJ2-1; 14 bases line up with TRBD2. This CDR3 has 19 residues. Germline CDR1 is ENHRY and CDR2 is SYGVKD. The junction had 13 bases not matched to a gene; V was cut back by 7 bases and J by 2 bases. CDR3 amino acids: CAIKGRLAGGPETYNEQFF. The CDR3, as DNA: TGTGCCATCAAGGGGCGACTAGCGGGAGGGCCTGAAACCTACAATGAGCAGTTCTTC.

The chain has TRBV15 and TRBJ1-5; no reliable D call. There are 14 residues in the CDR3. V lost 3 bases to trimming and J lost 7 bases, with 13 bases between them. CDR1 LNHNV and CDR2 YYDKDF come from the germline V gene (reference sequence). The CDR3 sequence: CATSRDAPGQPQHF. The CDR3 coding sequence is TGTGCCACCAGCAGGGACGCCCCTGGGCAGCCCCAGCATTTT.

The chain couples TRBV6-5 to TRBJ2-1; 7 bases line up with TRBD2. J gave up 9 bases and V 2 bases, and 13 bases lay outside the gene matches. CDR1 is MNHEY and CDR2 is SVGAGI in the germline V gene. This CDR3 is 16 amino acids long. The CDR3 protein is CASSYSPLLRGGEQFF. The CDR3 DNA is TGTGCCAGCAGTTACAGTCCTCTTCTCCGCGGGGGTGAGCAGTTCTTC.

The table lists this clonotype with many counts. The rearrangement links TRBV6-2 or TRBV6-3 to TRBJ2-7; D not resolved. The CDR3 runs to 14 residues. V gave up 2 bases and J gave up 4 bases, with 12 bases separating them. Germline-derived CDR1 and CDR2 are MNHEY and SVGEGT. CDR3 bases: TGTGCCAGCAGTTACCCTCCGGAGAGGTACGAGCAGTACTTC. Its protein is CASSYPPERYEQYF.